Listed below are T cell receptor beta chains from one sample, sequenced in a study of T cells in Graves' hyperthyroidism and ophthalmopathy. MiXCR, run by TCRdb on the multiplex PCR reads, gives a single entry per CDR3 protein. The profile shows around 300,000 distinct CDR3 sequences, about an eighth of them singletons. Input material: blood. These receptors all come from a woman aged 30 to 39 with Graves' hyperthyroidism that later progressed to Graves' ophthalmopathy. Each CDR3 is given with its conserved first and last residue.

V,CDR3
TRBV11-2,CASSRLAVRDTQYF
TRBV30,CAWSQEGLYNSPLHF
TRBV7-9,CASSSNLKTGRKANEQFF
TRBV7-9,CASRRLGEQYF
TRBV5-4,CASSLEFGGGLNTEAFF
TRBV6-2/TRBV6-3,CASSYSPGLVYNEQFF
TRBV6-1,CASSYLTGVSEKLFF
TRBV7-3,CASSRSGRVGTDTQYF
TRBV27,CASGGTAFSYGYTF
TRBV3-1,CASSSSGVGVPQHF
TRBV9,CASSAGETEAFF
TRBV10-3,CAISRGLAGGPDTQYF
TRBV7-9,CASSSEGGTQYF
TRBV5-1,CASSLRLAGTDEQFF
TRBV6-1,CASSELFQRAFF
TRBV11-2,CASSLWFTTDTQYF
TRBV7-8,CASTTPGEGNTEAFF
TRBV9,CASSASGTSGFTDTQYF
TRBV6-2/TRBV6-3,CASSYSISPDEQFF
TRBV9,CASSAWTQETQYF
TRBV19,CASSIALGASYEQYF
TRBV9,CASSAVAGGKPDTQYF
TRBV27,CASGRSEWTSGFTDTQYF
TRBV6-1,CATGRLADTDTQYF
TRBV7-2,CASSFLGTGAYNEQFF
TRBV30,CAWSALGVNTEAFF
TRBV9,CASSVAGMGGNPYNEQFF